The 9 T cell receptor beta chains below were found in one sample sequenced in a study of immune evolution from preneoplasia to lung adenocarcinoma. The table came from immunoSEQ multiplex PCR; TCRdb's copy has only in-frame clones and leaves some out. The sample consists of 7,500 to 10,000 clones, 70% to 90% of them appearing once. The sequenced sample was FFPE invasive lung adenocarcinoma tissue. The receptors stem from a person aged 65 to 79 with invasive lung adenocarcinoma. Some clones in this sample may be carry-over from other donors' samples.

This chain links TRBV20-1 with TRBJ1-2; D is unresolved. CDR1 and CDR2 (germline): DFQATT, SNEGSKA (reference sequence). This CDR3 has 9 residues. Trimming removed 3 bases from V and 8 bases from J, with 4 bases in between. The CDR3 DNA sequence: TGCAGTGCTAGTGGCGGCTACACCTTC. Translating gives CSASGGYTF.

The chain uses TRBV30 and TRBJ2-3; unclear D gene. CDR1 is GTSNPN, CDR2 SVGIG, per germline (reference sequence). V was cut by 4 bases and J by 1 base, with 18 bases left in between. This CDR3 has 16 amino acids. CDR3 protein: CAWIPGRPPRTDTQYF. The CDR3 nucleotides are TGTGCCTGGATTCCAGGTCGCCCTCCCCGCACAGATACGCAGTATTTT.

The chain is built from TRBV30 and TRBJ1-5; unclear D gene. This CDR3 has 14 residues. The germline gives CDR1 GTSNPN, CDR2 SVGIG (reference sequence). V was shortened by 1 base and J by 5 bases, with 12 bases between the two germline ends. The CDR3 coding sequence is TGTGCCTGGAGTGGTGGGAGATCTGATCAGCCCCAGCATTTT. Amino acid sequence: CAWSGGRSDQPQHF.

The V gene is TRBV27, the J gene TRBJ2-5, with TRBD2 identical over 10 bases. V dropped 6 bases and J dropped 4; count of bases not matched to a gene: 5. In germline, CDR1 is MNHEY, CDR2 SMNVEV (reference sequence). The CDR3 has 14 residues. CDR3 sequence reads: CASSPRLAGETQYF. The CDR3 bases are TGTGCCAGCAGCCCCAGACTAGCGGGAGAGACCCAGTACTTC.

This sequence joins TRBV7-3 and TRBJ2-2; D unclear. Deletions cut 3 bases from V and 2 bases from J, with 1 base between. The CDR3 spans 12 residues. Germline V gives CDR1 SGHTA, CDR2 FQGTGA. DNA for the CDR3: TGTGCCAGCAGCTTCAACACCGGGGAGCTGTTTTTT. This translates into CASSFNTGELFF.

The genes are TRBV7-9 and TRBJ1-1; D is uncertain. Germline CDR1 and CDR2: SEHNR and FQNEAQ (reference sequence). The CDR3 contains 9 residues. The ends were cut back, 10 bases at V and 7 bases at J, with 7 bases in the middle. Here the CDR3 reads CAMGDEAFF. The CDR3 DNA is TGTGCCATGGGTGATGAAGCTTTCTTT.

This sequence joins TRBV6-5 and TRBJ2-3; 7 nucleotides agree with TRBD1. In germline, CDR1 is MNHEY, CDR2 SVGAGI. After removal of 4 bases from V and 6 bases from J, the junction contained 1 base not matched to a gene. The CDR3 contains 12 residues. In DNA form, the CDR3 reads TGTGCCAGCAGTTCACAGGGGGATACGCAGTATTTT. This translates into CASSSQGDTQYF.

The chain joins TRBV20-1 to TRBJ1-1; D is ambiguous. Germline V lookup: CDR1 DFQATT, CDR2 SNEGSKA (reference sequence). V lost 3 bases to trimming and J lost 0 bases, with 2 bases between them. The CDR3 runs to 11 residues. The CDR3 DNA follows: TGCAGTGCTAGTATGAACACTGAAGCTTTCTTT. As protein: CSASMNTEAFF.

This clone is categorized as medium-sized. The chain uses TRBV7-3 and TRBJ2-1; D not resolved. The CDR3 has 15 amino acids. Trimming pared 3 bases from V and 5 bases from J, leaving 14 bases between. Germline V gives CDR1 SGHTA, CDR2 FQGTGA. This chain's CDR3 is CASSLGLPGNNEQFF. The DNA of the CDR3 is TGTGCCAGCAGCTTGGGCCTCCCGGGTAACAATGAGCAGTTCTTC.